The next 31 T cell receptor beta chains were all read from a single sample in a study of blood T cell repertoires in COVID-19. The data were produced by immunoSEQ multiplex PCR, yet TCRdb's version contains in-frame clones alone and is incomplete. This table has about 130,000 clones, around four fifths appearing once. Sequenced: peripheral blood. These receptors were taken from a man of 80 years or more with COVID-19, enrolled during active disease.

CDR3 sequence (DNA): TGTGCCAGCAGCTTGGGACTCAGCCATGAGCAGTTCTTC. This gives the protein CASSLGLSHEQFF. V and J are TRBV9 and TRBJ2-1; perhaps TRBD2 as D (6 bases). Trimming shortened V by 4 bases and J by 8 bases, and 13 bases separated the two germline ends. Germline V gives CDR1 SGDLS, CDR2 YYNGEE. This CDR3 contains 13 residues.

This clone occurred once. This chain uses TRBV10-2 with TRBJ2-7, with D unclear. Looked up from germline, CDR1 is WSHSY and CDR2 is SAAADI. V lost 3 bases and J 3 bases, leaving 15 bases between the germline ends. The CDR3 length is 15 residues. The CDR3 DNA is TGCGCCAGCAGTGATCGGTCCCTATCGGGCTACGAGCAGTACTTC. Translated: CASSDRSLSGYEQYF.

This chain joins TRBV13 and TRBJ2-2, with D perhaps TRBD1 (6 bases). The CDR3 sequence is 16 residues long. The V end lost 5 bases, the J end lost 0 bases, and 13 bases lay between the germline ends. Germline CDR1 reads PRHDT; CDR2 reads FYEKMQ (reference sequence). CDR3 nucleotide sequence: TGTGCCAGCAGCCCAACCGGGACACCGAACACCGGGGAGCTGTTTTTT. This codes for CASSPTGTPNTGELFF.

The rearrangement links TRBV28 to TRBJ2-5; 14 nucleotides line up with TRBD2. The CDR3 length is 16 residues. CDR1 is MDHEN and CDR2 is SYDVKM in the germline V gene. After removal of 6 bases from V and 7 bases from J, the junction contained 10 bases not matched to a gene. The CDR3 spells CASSSGTSGRSGTQYF. As DNA, the CDR3 is TGTGCCAGCAGCTCGGGGACTAGCGGGAGAAGTGGGACCCAGTACTTC.

This clone was counted between two and nine times. The chain joins TRBV4-2 to TRBJ2-3; TRBD2 matches 9 bases. V trimming: 3 bases; J trimming: 5 bases; junction bases outside the gene matches: 9. Germline V gene lookup returns CDR1 LGHNA and CDR2 YNFKEQ. The CDR3 spans 16 residues. Written as DNA, the CDR3 is TGTGCCAGCAGCCACAGGAATATAGCGGGAGAAGATACGCAGTATTTT. Translation: CASSHRNIAGEDTQYF.

The genes are TRBV12-3 or TRBV12-4 and TRBJ2-7; D gene uncertain. V was pared by 5 bases and J by 3 bases, with 8 bases between. The CDR3 extends over 12 amino acids. CDR3 bases: TGTGCCAGCAGTACTAACAACTACGAGCAGTACTTC. This gives the protein CASSTNNYEQYF.

The gene calls are TRBV5-1 and TRBJ2-7, with D possibly TRBD1 on 6 matching bases. In germline, CDR1 is SGHRS, CDR2 YFSETQ. This CDR3 is built from 14 residues. With 0 bases removed from V and 2 bases from J, the gap between germline ends came to 9 bases. The CDR3 sequence is CASSLGQEPYEQYF. The CDR3 DNA reads as TGCGCCAGCAGCTTGGGACAGGAACCCTACGAGCAGTACTTC.

The J gene is TRBJ2-1, the V gene TRBV28; 15 nucleotides agree with TRBD2. Germline loops: CDR1 MDHEN, CDR2 SYDVKM. V gave up 7 bases and J gave up 6 bases; unmatched junction bases: 10. The length of the CDR3 is 17 residues. The CDR3 loop reads CASTYRTSGRALNEQFF. CDR3 DNA sequence: TGTGCCAGCACCTATCGGACTAGCGGGAGGGCCCTCAATGAGCAGTTCTTC.

This chain links TRBV29-1 with TRBJ1-2; the D gene is possibly TRBD1 (6 bases). Germline-derived CDR1 and CDR2 are SQVTM and ANQGSEA. The CDR3 length is 13 residues. V lost 4 bases and J lost 4, with 13 bases in between. Written as DNA, the CDR3 is TGCAGCGTTGGGCTTGGACAGCTCTATGGCTACACCTTC. This codes for CSVGLGQLYGYTF.

Comment on this clone: One junction end disagrees with the germline gene, perhaps due to a read error. The chain recombines TRBV19 with TRBJ2-7, with D perhaps TRBD1 (5 bases). The CDR3 consists of 15 residues. Germline lookup yields CDR1 LNHDA and CDR2 SQIVND (reference sequence). The chain's CDR3 is CASSIYLTASNEQYF. The CDR3 DNA sequence: TGTGCCAGTAGTATCTATCTGACAGCCTCCAACGAGCAGTACTTC.

The chain uses TRBV9 and TRBJ1-6; D is possibly TRBD1 (6 bases). V was shortened by 0 bases and J by 7 bases, with 17 bases between the two germline ends. CDR1 SGDLS and CDR2 YYNGEE come from the germline V gene. The CDR3 spans 17 residues. This CDR3 reads CASSVAQGSRANSPLHF. The CDR3 DNA sequence: TGTGCCAGCAGCGTAGCGCAGGGGTCGCGGGCGAATTCACCCCTCCACTTT.

The V and J genes are TRBV28 and TRBJ2-5; tentative D call: TRBD1 (5 bases). This CDR3 is built from 13 residues. Trimming shortened V by 6 bases and J by 5 bases, and 13 bases separated the two germline ends. Germline V CDR1 and CDR2: MDHEN, SYDVKM. CDR3 protein: CASSTPAGETQYF. CDR3 bases: TGTGCCAGCAGCACTCCGGCAGGGGAGACCCAGTACTTC.

The chain recombines TRBV6-5 with TRBJ2-1; 7 nucleotides line up with TRBD1. Trimming took 0 bases from V and 6 from J; bases not matched to a gene: 8. Germline V CDR1 and CDR2: MNHEY, SVGAGI. The CDR3 length is 16 residues. The CDR3 DNA follows: TGTGCCAGCAGTTACTCTTCGGGACAGAAGTTCAATGAGCAGTTCTTC. Translated, it gives CASSYSSGQKFNEQFF.

The chain is built from TRBV9 and TRBJ2-2; TRBD1 agrees at 9 bases. V was pared by 3 bases and J by 6 bases, with 9 bases of the junction left unmatched. This CDR3 spans 16 amino acids. Looked up from germline, CDR1 is SGDLS and CDR2 is YYNGEE. CDR3: CASSAPGQGFSGELFF. In nucleotides, the CDR3 is TGTGCCAGCAGCGCCCCGGGACAGGGATTCTCCGGGGAGCTGTTTTTT.

V usage is TRBV7-9 and J usage is TRBJ2-7, with 7 bases fitting TRBD1. This CDR3 is 16 amino acids long. The ends lost 5 bases at V and 5 bases at J; junction bases unmatched: 15. Germline values: CDR1 SEHNR, CDR2 FQNEAQ (reference sequence). In DNA form, the CDR3 reads TGTGCCAGCAGCCAAATGAATCCAGGGACAGCTGACGAGCAGTACTTC. It encodes CASSQMNPGTADEQYF.

V is TRBV13 and J is TRBJ2-7, with 7 bases fitting TRBD2. The CDR3 extends over 16 amino acids. The germline V gene encodes CDR1 PRHDT and CDR2 FYEKMQ (reference sequence). The V and J ends lost 5 bases and 0 bases, in that order; junction bases with no gene match: 10. CDR3 sequence: CASSLLANDYSYEQYF. In DNA form, the CDR3 reads TGTGCCAGCAGCCTACTAGCGAACGATTACTCCTACGAGCAGTACTTC. The full variable domain, rest sourced from reference TRBV13 and TRBJ2-7, is AAGVIQSPRHLIKEKRETATLKCYPIPRHDTVYWYQQGPGQDPQFLISFYEKMQSDKGSIPDRFSAQQFSDYHSELNMSSLELGDSALYFCASSLLANDYSYEQYFGPGTRLTVT.

The chain uses TRBV9 and TRBJ2-1; D may be TRBD2 (5 bases). The CDR3 length is 15 residues. The germline CDR1 and CDR2 sequences are SGDLS and YYNGEE. Trimming left V 0 bases short and J 7 bases short, with 14 bases between. The CDR3 nucleotides are TGTGCCAGCAGCGTAGGCGGGCCGCCCCAGAATGAGCAGTTCTTC. It translates to CASSVGGPPQNEQFF.

This chain connects TRBV4-3 to TRBJ1-2; D not certain. The CDR3 covers 13 residues. The V gene's germline CDR1 is LGHNA and CDR2 YSLEER. V lost 4 bases to trimming and J lost 0 bases, with 6 bases between them. The CDR3 DNA is TGCGCCAGCAGCCGCGGGGCTAACTATGGCTACACCTTC. This gives the protein CASSRGANYGYTF.

This clone was seen a few times. V is TRBV5-1 and J is TRBJ1-1; D not resolved. Germline V gene sequence: CDR1 SGHRS, CDR2 YFSETQ. The CDR3 spans 13 residues. V was trimmed by 4 bases and J by 3 bases, leaving 10 bases between them. The CDR3 DNA sequence: TGCGCCAGCAGCAAGAACGGGGACACTGAAGCTTTCTTT. Translation gives CASSKNGDTEAFF.

The chain links TRBV27 to TRBJ1-2, with 10 bases identical to TRBD1. Unmatched junction bases numbered 8, after V lost 6 bases and J lost 4 bases. The CDR3 consists of 15 residues. Germline values: CDR1 MNHEY, CDR2 SMNVEV (reference sequence). The CDR3, as DNA: TGTGCCAGCAGGGGGGACAGGGGAATACTCTATGGCTACACCTTC. It specifies CASRGDRGILYGYTF.

CDR3 nucleotide sequence: TGTGCCAGCAGTATCGGGGAATCGGGCACTGAAGCTTTCTTT. Residues: CASSIGESGTEAFF. This chain joins TRBV2 and TRBJ1-1; D gene unclear. This CDR3 region has 14 residues. Trimming left V 5 bases short and J 4 bases short, with 14 bases between. Germline CDR1 reads SNHLY; CDR2 reads FYNNEI.

This clone was counted once. V is TRBV5-1 and J is TRBJ2-5; 8 nucleotides match TRBD2. The CDR3 totals 14 residues. The V segment lost 0 bases and the J segment 4 bases; nucleotides outside the gene matches: 2. The V gene's germline CDR1 is SGHRS and CDR2 YFSETQ. CDR3 in DNA: TGCGCCAGCAGCTTGGTTCGGGAGGGAGAGACCCAGTACTTC. Amino acid sequence: CASSLVREGETQYF. The entire variable domain, with the rest obtained from reference TRBV5-1 and TRBJ2-5, is as follows: KAGVTQTPRYLIKTRGQQVTLSCSPISGHRSVSWYQQTPGQGLQFLFEYFSETQRNKGNFPGRFSGRQFSNSRSEMNVSTLELGDSALYLCASSLVREGETQYFGPGTRLLVL.

The chain combines TRBV2 with TRBJ1-3, with 7 bases matching TRBD1. Germline CDR1 reads SNHLY; CDR2 reads FYNNEI. The CDR3 totals 14 residues. J lost 2 bases, V lost 5 bases, and 3 bases had no gene match. The CDR3 reads CASSYGTAGNTIYF. The CDR3 bases are TGTGCCAGCAGTTACGGGACAGCTGGAAACACCATATATTTT.

The rearrangement uses TRBV3-1 (or the pseudogene TRBV3-2) and TRBJ2-7; a weak D match, TRBD1 (6 bases). The germline gives CDR1 LGHDT, CDR2 YNNKEL (reference sequence). The CDR3 is 13 amino acids. Trimming took 1 base from V and 4 from J, leaving 8 bases between them. The CDR3 protein is CASSQGGPYEQYF. The CDR3 DNA reads TGTGCCAGCAGCCAAGGGGGGCCTTACGAGCAGTACTTC.

This sequence joins TRBV28 and TRBJ2-7, with a possible D match to TRBD1 (6 bases). V was trimmed by 8 bases and J by 1 base, leaving 12 bases between them. Germline V gives CDR1 MDHEN, CDR2 SYDVKM. The CDR3 extends over 13 amino acids. CDR3 protein: CASETGASYEQYF. The DNA for the CDR3 is TGTGCCAGCGAGACAGGCGCTTCCTACGAGCAGTACTTC.

In regard to this clone: Within the sample, other DNA sequences also encode this same CDR3. The chain combines TRBV18 with TRBJ2-7; 8 bases match TRBD1. V lost 3 bases and J lost 2; bases outside the gene matches: 3. CDR1 and CDR2 from the germline V gene are KGHSH and LQKENI. The CDR3 has 14 amino acids. The CDR3 sequence: CASSPAGGTYEQYF. The CDR3 DNA reads as TGTGCCAGCTCACCGGCAGGGGGCACCTACGAGCAGTACTTC.

The rearrangement links TRBV12-3 or TRBV12-4 to TRBJ2-1, with D possibly being TRBD2 (5 bases). V lost 3 bases, J lost 14 bases, and 14 bases lay in between. The length of the CDR3 is 12 residues. Here the CDR3 DNA reads TGTGCCAGCAGTTTTCTCGGGAAACGGGAGTTCTTC. Encoded protein: CASSFLGKREFF.

This clone was counted between two and nine times. The J gene is TRBJ1-5, the V gene TRBV3-1 (or the pseudogene TRBV3-2), with 7 bases identical to TRBD1. CDR1 and CDR2 from the germline V gene are LGHDT and YNNKEL (reference sequence). The CDR3 covers 15 residues. Unmatched junction bases numbered 4, after V lost 0 bases and J lost 5 bases. The DNA for the CDR3 is TGTGCCAGCAGCCAAGATGACAGGGAGCATCAGCCCCAGCATTTT. Translation gives CASSQDDREHQPQHF.

This chain joins TRBV7-2 and TRBJ2-7, with TRBD2 matching 9 bases. The CDR3 spans 18 residues. The V gene's germline CDR1 is SGHTA and CDR2 FQGNSA. J gave up 2 bases and V 1 base, and 12 bases lay outside the gene matches. CDR3 amino acids: CASSLVLSSGTIAYEQYF. The CDR3 nucleotides read TGTGCCAGCAGCTTAGTTTTGTCTAGCGGGACAATAGCCTACGAGCAGTACTTC.

This chain uses TRBV3-1 (or the pseudogene TRBV3-2) with TRBJ1-4, with D tentatively TRBD1 (6 bases). The CDR3 contains 13 residues. CDR1 and CDR2 (germline): LGHDT, YNNKEL (reference sequence). V was shortened by 5 bases and J by 6 bases, with 10 bases between the two germline ends. The CDR3 DNA is TGTGCCAGCAGCACAGGGCTAGATGAAAAACTGTTTTTT. It codes for CASSTGLDEKLFF.

The chain has TRBV4-1 and TRBJ1-1, with D perhaps matching TRBD1 (5 bases). This CDR3 contains 17 residues. Trimming left V 4 bases short and J 0 bases short, with 18 bases between. The germline gives CDR1 MGHRA, CDR2 YSYEKL. The CDR3 nucleotides read TGCGCCAGCAGCCTGACAGCCCTGGCCTTTATGAACACTGAAGCTTTCTTT. It encodes CASSLTALAFMNTEAFF.